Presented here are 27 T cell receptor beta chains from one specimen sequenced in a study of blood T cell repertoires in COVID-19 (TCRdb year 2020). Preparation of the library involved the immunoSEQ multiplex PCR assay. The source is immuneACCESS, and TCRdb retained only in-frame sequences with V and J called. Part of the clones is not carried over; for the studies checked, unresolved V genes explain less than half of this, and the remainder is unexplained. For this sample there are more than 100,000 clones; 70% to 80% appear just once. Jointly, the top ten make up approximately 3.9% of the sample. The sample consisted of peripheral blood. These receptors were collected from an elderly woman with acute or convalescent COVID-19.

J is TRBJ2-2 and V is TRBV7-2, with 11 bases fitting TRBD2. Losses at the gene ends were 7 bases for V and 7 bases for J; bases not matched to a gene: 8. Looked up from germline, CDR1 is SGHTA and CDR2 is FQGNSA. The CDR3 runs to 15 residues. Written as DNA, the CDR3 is TGTGCCAGCACGCCCTCACTAGCGGGAGTCGGGGAGCTGTTTTTT. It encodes CASTPSLAGVGELFF.

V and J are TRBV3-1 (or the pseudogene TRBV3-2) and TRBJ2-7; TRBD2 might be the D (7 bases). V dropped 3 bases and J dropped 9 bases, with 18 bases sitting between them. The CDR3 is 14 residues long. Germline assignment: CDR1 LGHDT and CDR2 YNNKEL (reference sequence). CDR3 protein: CASSQFLGGAGQYF. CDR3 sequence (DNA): TGTGCCAGCAGCCAGTTCTTAGGGGGGGCTGGGCAGTACTTC.

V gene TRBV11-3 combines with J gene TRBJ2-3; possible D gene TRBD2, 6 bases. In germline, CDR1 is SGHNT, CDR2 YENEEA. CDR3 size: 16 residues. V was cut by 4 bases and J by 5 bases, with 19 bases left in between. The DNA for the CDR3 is TGTGCCAGCAGCTCAGGTGTCCGGGAGAGGGGAGATACGCAGTATTTT. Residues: CASSSGVRERGDTQYF.

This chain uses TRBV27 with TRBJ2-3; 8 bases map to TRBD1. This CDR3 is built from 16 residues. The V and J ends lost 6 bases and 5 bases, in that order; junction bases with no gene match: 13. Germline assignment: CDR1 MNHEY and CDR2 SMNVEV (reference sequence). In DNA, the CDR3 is TGTGCCAGCAGCCATTGGGGTACAGGGGGAAAAGATACGCAGTATTTT. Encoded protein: CASSHWGTGGKDTQYF.

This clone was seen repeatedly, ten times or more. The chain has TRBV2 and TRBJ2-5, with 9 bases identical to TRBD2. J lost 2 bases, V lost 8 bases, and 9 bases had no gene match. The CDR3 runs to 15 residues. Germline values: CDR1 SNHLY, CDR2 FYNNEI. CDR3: CASRRTSAIQETQYF. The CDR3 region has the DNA TGTGCCAGCCGGAGGACTAGCGCCATTCAAGAGACCCAGTACTTC.

DNA for the CDR3: TGCGCCAGCAGTGATCCGGGACAAAATGAAAAACTGTTTTTT. Translating it yields CASSDPGQNEKLFF. V gene TRBV23-1 combines with J gene TRBJ1-4, with D possibly TRBD1 on 6 matching bases. TRBV23-1 is labeled an ORF, and its function is uncertain. The CDR3 contains 14 residues. Between the trimmed V and J ends, which lost 5 bases and 5 bases, there was a span of 12 bases.

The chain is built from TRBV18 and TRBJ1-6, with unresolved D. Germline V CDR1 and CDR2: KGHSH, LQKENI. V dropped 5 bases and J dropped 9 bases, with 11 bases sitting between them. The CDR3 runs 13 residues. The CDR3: CASSSEQPSPLHF. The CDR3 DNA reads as TGTGCCAGCTCATCGGAGCAACCTTCACCCCTCCACTTT.

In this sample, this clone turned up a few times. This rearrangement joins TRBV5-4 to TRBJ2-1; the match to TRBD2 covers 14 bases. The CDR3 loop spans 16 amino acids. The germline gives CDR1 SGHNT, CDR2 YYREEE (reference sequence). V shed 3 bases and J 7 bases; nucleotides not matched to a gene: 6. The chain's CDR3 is CASSSGLAGGTNEQFF. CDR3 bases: TGTGCCAGCAGCTCCGGACTAGCGGGAGGTACAAATGAGCAGTTCTTC.

The CDR3 coding sequence is TGCAGCGCCCAGGCGGGGGGCGGTCAGCCCCAGCATTTT. This encodes CSAQAGGGQPQHF. The rearrangement links TRBV29-1 to TRBJ1-5, with D possibly TRBD1 on 6 matching bases. The CDR3 contains 13 residues. Trimming took off 7 bases at V and 6 bases at J, with 16 bases between the two ends. Per germline, CDR1 SQVTM and CDR2 ANQGSEA.

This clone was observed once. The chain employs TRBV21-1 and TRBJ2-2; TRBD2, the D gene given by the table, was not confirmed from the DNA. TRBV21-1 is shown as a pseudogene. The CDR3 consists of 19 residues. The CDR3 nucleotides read TGTGCCAGCAGCCCCCGCTGCTTGAGCGGAGCCGCGAACACCGGGGAGCTGTTTTTT. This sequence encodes CASSPRCLSGAANTGELFF.

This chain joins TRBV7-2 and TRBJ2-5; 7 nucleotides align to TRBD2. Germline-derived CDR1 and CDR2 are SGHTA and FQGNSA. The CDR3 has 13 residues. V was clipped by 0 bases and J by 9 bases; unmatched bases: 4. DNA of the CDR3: TGTGCCAGCAGCTTAGCGGAGGGAGGGTCCCAGTACTTC. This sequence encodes CASSLAEGGSQYF.

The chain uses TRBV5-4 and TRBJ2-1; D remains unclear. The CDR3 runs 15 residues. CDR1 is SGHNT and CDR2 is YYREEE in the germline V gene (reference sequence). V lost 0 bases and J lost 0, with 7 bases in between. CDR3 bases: TGTGCCAGCAGCTTGGGGGCAGGCTCCTACAATGAGCAGTTCTTC. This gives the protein CASSLGAGSYNEQFF.

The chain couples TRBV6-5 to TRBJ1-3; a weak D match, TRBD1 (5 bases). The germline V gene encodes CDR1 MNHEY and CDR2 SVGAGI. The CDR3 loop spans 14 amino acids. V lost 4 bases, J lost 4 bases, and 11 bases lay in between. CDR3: CASSSPDRGNTIYF. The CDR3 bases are TGTGCCAGCAGTTCCCCCGACAGAGGAAACACCATATATTTT.

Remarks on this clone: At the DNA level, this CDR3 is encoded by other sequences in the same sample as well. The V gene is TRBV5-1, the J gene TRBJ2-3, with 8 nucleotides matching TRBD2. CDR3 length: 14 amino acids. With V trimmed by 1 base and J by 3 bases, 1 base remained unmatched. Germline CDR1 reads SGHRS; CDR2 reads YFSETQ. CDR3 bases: TGCGCCAGCAGCTTGACTAGCGGAACAGATACGCAGTATTTT. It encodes CASSLTSGTDTQYF. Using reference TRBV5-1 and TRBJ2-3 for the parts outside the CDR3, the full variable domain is KAGVTQTPRYLIKTRGQQVTLSCSPISGHRSVSWYQQTPGQGLQFLFEYFSETQRNKGNFPGRFSGRQFSNSRSEMNVSTLELGDSALYLCASSLTSGTDTQYFGPGTRLTVL.

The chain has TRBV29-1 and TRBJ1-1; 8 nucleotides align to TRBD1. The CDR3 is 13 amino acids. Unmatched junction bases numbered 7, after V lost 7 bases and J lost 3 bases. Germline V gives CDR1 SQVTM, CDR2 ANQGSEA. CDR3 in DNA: TGCAGCGCTATACACAGGGGGGACACTGAAGCTTTCTTT. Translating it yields CSAIHRGDTEAFF.

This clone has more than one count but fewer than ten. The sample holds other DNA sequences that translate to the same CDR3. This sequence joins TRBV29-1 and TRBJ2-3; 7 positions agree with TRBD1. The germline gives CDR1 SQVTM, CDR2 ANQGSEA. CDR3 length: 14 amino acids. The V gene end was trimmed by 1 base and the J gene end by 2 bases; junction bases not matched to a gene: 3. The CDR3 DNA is TGCAGCGTTGAAGGTCAGGGGGTCACAGATACGCAGTATTTT. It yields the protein CSVEGQGVTDTQYF.

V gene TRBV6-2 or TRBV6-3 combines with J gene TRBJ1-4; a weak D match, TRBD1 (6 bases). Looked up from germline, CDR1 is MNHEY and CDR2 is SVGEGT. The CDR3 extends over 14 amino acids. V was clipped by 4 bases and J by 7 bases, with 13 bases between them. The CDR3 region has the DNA TGTGCCAGCAGTTTGTCAGGGGCGGGTGAAAAACTGTTTTTT. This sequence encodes CASSLSGAGEKLFF.

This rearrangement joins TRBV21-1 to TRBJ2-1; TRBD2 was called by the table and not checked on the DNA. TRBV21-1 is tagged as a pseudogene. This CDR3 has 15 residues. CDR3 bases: TGTGCCAGCAGCAAAGGCCCCTCCTTGGAGTATGAGCAGTTCTTC. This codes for CASSKGPSLEYEQFF.

The CDR3 here is CASSLKGANTIYF. In DNA, the CDR3 is TGTGCCAGCAGTTTAAAAGGGGCCAACACCATATATTTT. V and J are TRBV12-3 or TRBV12-4 and TRBJ1-3; TRBD1 is a possible D gene (5 bases). The CDR3 totals 13 residues. V was cut by 2 bases and J by 7 bases, with 9 bases left in between.

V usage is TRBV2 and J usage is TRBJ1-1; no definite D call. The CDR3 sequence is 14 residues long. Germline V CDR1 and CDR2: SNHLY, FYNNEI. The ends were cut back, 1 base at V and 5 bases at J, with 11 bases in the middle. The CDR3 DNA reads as TGTGCCAGCAGTGAAGAGGGAGGGTCAACTGAAGCTTTCTTT. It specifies CASSEEGGSTEAFF.

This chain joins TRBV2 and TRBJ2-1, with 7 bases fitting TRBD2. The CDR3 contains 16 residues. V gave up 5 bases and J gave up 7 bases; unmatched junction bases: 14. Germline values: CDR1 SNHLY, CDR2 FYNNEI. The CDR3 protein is CASSRGDYALGNEQFF. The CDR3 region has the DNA TGTGCCAGCAGTCGGGGGGACTACGCCCTCGGGAATGAGCAGTTCTTC.

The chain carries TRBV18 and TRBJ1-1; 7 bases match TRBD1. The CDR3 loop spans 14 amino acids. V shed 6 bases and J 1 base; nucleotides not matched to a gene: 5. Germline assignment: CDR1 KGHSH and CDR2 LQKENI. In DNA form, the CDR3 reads TGTGCCAGCTCTAGGACAGGAGAGAACACTGAAGCTTTCTTT. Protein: CASSRTGENTEAFF.

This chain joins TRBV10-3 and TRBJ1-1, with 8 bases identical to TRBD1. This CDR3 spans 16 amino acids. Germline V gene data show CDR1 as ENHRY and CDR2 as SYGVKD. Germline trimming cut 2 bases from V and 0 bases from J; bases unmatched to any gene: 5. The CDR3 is CAISEKAGGLNTEAFF. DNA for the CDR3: TGTGCCATCAGTGAGAAGGCAGGGGGCCTGAACACTGAAGCTTTCTTT.

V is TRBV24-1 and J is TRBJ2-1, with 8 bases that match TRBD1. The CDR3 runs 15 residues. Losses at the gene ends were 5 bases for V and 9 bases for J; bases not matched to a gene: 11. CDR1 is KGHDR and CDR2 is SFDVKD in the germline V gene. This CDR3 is CATSGGTGGMGEQFF. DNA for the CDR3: TGTGCCACCAGTGGGGGGACAGGCGGGATGGGTGAGCAGTTCTTC.

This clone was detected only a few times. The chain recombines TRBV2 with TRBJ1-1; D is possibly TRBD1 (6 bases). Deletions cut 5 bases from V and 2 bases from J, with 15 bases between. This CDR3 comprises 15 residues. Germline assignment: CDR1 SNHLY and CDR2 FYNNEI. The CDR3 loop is CASSQQGWVNTEAFF. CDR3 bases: TGTGCCAGCAGTCAACAGGGTTGGGTTAACACTGAAGCTTTCTTT.

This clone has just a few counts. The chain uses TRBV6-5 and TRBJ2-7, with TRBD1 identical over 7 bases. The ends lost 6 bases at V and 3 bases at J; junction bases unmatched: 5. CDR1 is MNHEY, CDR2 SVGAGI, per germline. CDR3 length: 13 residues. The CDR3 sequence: CASRSGTDYEQYF. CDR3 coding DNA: TGTGCCAGCAGATCCGGGACAGACTACGAGCAGTACTTC.

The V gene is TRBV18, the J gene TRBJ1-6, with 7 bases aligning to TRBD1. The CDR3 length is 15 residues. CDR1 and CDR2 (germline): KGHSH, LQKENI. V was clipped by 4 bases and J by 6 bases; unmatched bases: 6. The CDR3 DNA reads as TGTGCCAGCTCACTGAACGACAGGGCTAATTCACCCCTCCACTTT. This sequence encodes CASSLNDRANSPLHF.